What follows are 3 T cell receptor beta chains derived from one specimen sequenced in a study of CD8 T cells in Susac syndrome. RNA in amounts of about 0.5 to 1 ug was reverse transcribed with random hexamers. TCRdb itself ran the immunoSEQ multiplex PCR reads through MiXCR, one entry per CDR3 protein. The table records 200,000 to 250,000 distinct CDR3 sequences, 95% of them present only once. Sample: CD4+ T cells from PBMCs. The receptors shown here come from a human donor with multiple sclerosis.

This chain joins TRBV27 and TRBJ2-5; TRBD1 matches at 7 bases. The CDR3 spans 14 residues. The V gene end was trimmed by 1 base and the J gene end by 1 base; junction bases not matched to a gene: 0. Germline V gene lookup returns CDR1 MNHEY and CDR2 SMNVEV (reference sequence). The CDR3 loop reads CASSLWDSQETQYF. In DNA form, the CDR3 reads TGTGCCAGCAGTTTATGGGACAGCCAAGAGACCCAGTACTTC.

This clonotype has just one count. The rearrangement uses TRBV29-1 and TRBJ2-7; no firm D call. V lost 4 bases, J lost 0 bases, and 7 bases lay in between. Germline CDR1 reads SQVTM; CDR2 reads ANQGSEA. The CDR3 contains 12 residues. This CDR3 is CSVGTVSYEQYF. CDR3 coding DNA: TGCAGCGTTGGGACGGTCTCCTACGAGCAGTACTTC.

This sequence joins TRBV10-3 and TRBJ2-7; possible D gene TRBD2, 5 bases. Germline V gene lookup returns CDR1 ENHRY and CDR2 SYGVKD. Trimming removed 4 bases from V and 3 bases from J, with 7 bases in between. This CDR3 region has 12 residues. The CDR3 spells CAISAGNYEQYF. For the CDR3, the DNA is TGTGCCATCAGTGCGGGAAACTACGAGCAGTACTTC.